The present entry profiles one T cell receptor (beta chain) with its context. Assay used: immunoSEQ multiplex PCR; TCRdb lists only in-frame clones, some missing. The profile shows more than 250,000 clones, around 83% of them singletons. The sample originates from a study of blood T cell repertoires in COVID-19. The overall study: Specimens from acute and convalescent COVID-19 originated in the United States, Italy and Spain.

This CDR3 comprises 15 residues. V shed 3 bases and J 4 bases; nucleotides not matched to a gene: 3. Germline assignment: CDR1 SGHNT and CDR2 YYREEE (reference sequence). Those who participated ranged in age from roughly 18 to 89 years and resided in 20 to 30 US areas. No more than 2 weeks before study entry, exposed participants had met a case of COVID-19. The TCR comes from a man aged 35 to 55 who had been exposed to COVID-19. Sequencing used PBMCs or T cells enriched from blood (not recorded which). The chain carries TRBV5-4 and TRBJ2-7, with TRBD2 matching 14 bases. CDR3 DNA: TGTGCCAGCAGCTCAAGACTAGCGGGAGGGTACGAGCAGTACTTC. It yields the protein CASSSRLAGGYEQYF.